A selection of T cell receptor beta chains follows, all from one sample in a study of lymphopenia after photon versus proton radiotherapy. Generated by immunoSEQ multiplex PCR, the TCRdb table keeps only in-frame clones and is missing some. The sample lists about 37,000 clones, under 90% occurring once. Sequenced material: peripheral blood, taken from a patient treated with photon-based radiotherapy. These receptors were collected from a man aged 45-60 years with gastric cancer. The conserved cysteine and the conserved F or W are not part of the CDR3 here.

j_call v_call cdr3_aa
TRBJ1-4 TRBV29-1 SVGDRGYEKLF
TRBJ2-1 TRBV29-1 SVDPSGSYNEQF
TRBJ2-1 TRBV5-5 ASSLSGNSYNEQF
TRBJ1-1 TRBV6-5 ASSYQTGNTEAF
TRBJ1-2 TRBV19 ASSMDRDDGYT
TRBJ1-1 TRBV18 ASSPGQGWGTEAF
TRBJ2-5 TRBV5-5 ASSLRLAGEETQY
TRBJ2-1 TRBV7-3 ASSLRPSYNEQF
TRBJ1-3 TRBV5-1 ASRSVTGANTIY
TRBJ2-1 TRBV5-4 ASSSPGPVMNEQF
TRBJ1-5 TRBV2 ASSPQGPSNQPQH
TRBJ2-7 TRBV7-2 ASSQGTPGEDEQY
TRBJ2-7 TRBV5-8 ASSFSRDTNTYEQY
TRBJ2-1 TRBV9 ASSVGPENYNEQF
TRBJ1-1 TRBV7-3 ASSPGGNTEAF
TRBJ2-5 TRBV4-2 ASSYDRSGETQY
TRBJ2-7 TRBV21-1 ASSIRGRNEQY
TRBJ2-5 TRBV28 ASSLTTRRETQY
TRBJ1-2 TRBV29-1 SVGVGANNYGYT
TRBJ1-5 TRBV11-2 ASSSGTGLPNQPQH
TRBJ1-6 TRBV5-1 ASSLTSLSNSPLH
TRBJ1-1 TRBV4-1 ASSLGTGPTEAF
TRBJ2-2 TRBV5-4 ASSFIGQARNTGELF
TRBJ1-1 TRBV28 ASSLQGMNTEAF
TRBJ1-3 TRBV18 ATKDTHSGNTIY
TRBJ1-4 TRBV7-2 ASSSRVGGGEEKLF
TRBJ1-6 TRBV28 ASSLSTGNSPLH
TRBJ2-3 TRBV6-6 ATHSTDTQY
TRBJ2-7 TRBV7-9 ASTPFGLAGGYEQY